Following are 15 T cell receptor beta chains from one sample sequenced in a study of T-cell reconstitution after alpha-beta-depleted transplantation in children. Using unique molecular identifiers, the investigators prepared the TCRbeta library. In TCRdb, the PCR reads were re-called with MiXCR into one record per CDR3 protein. Of a few hundred thousand distinct CDR3 sequences listed, roughly 17% are singletons. The sample was PBMCs, mostly from graft donor cells, taken 360 days after TCRalphabeta/CD19-depleted stem cell transplant. These receptors all come from a boy younger than two who had a stem cell transplant for Wiskott-Aldrich syndrome, so the T cells may come from the graft donor.

V is TRBV12-3 or TRBV12-4 and J is TRBJ2-7, with D perhaps TRBD1 or TRBD2 (5 bases each). V lost 1 base to trimming and J lost 2 bases, with 12 bases between them. This CDR3 comprises 15 residues. The CDR3 loop reads CASSLGDRSAYEQYF. The DNA of the CDR3 is TGTGCCAGCAGTTTAGGGGACCGATCCGCCTACGAGCAGTACTTC.

The chain links TRBV15 to TRBJ2-1, with 8 positions matching TRBD1. V lost 1 base and J lost 6; bases outside the gene matches: 8. This CDR3 is built from 16 residues. Germline lookup yields CDR1 LNHNV and CDR2 YYDKDF (reference sequence). CDR3: CATSRAGGATPNEQFF. The CDR3 region has the DNA TGTGCCACCAGCAGAGCAGGGGGCGCGACGCCCAATGAGCAGTTCTTC.

V gene TRBV7-2 combines with J gene TRBJ2-1; 8 bases are a match to TRBD2. Losses at the gene ends were 4 bases for V and 6 bases for J; bases not matched to a gene: 11. The CDR3 totals 16 residues. Germline V gene data show CDR1 as SGHTA and CDR2 as FQGNSA. The DNA for the CDR3 is TGTGCCAGCAGCTCCTCTTTCGGACTAGCCATCAATGAGCAGTTCTTC. Translation gives CASSSSFGLAINEQFF.

The rearrangement links TRBV15 to TRBJ2-1; tentatively, D is TRBD2 (6 bases). Deletions cut 5 bases from V and 3 bases from J, with 14 bases between. CDR3 length: 15 residues. Per the germline V gene, CDR1 is LNHNV and CDR2 is YYDKDF (reference sequence). CDR3 DNA sequence: TGTGCCACCAGCCCAGACCCGGGACTCTACAATGAGCAGTTCTTC. This sequence encodes CATSPDPGLYNEQFF.

This clonotype showed up just a few times. One end of the junction fails to match germline, which may point to a read error. V and J are TRBV10-3 and TRBJ1-1; D remains unclear. CDR3 length: 15 residues. Germline CDR1 reads ENHRY; CDR2 reads SYGVKD. CDR3: CAISESRVQNAEAFF. The CDR3 DNA sequence: TGTGCCATCAGTGAGTCAAGAGTACAGAACGCTGAAGCTTTCTTT.

V is TRBV7-2 and J is TRBJ2-2, with D perhaps TRBD1 (5 bases). CDR1 and CDR2 from the germline V gene are SGHTA and FQGNSA. Trimming cost V 5 bases and J 7 bases, with 17 bases left between them. This CDR3 is built from 15 residues. CDR3 DNA: TGTGCCAGCAGCCAGGATACCGTAGGGGACGGGGAGCTGTTTTTT. It codes for CASSQDTVGDGELFF.

The chain is built from TRBV12-3 or TRBV12-4 and TRBJ2-4; TRBD2 matches at 7 bases. After removal of 7 bases from V and 6 bases from J, the junction contained 12 bases not matched to a gene. This CDR3 is built from 15 residues. CDR3 nucleotide sequence: TGTGCCAGCACCCCGGGGGGTCGTCAGAGAAACATTCAGTACTTC. Protein product: CASTPGGRQRNIQYF.

The J gene is TRBJ2-2, the V gene TRBV7-2; 9 bases match TRBD2. CDR1 is SGHTA, CDR2 FQGNSA, per germline. Trimming at V came to 3 bases and at J to 5 bases, leaving 7 bases not matched to a gene. The CDR3 sequence is 16 residues long. The CDR3 region has the DNA TGTGCCAGCAGCTTGGTCGGGACTAGCATGACCGGGGAGCTGTTTTTT. Translation gives CASSLVGTSMTGELFF.

V gene TRBV24-1 combines with J gene TRBJ2-3; TRBD2 might be the D (5 bases). Germline-derived CDR1 and CDR2 are KGHDR and SFDVKD. Trimming took 0 bases from V and 6 from J, leaving 9 bases between them. CDR3 length equals 14 residues. The CDR3 DNA sequence: TGTGCCACCAGTGATTTGACGGGGAAGGATACGCAGTATTTT. It codes for CATSDLTGKDTQYF.

The chain uses TRBV24-1 and TRBJ2-1; 12 positions match TRBD1. J gave up 7 bases and V 9 bases, and 3 bases lay outside the gene matches. Germline lookup yields CDR1 KGHDR and CDR2 SFDVKD. This CDR3 is built from 13 residues. CDR3 coding DNA: TGTGCCACCGGGACAGGGGGCAGGAATGAGCAGTTCTTC. It is translated as CATGTGGRNEQFF.

This clonotype was recorded many times. J is TRBJ1-1 and V is TRBV12-3 or TRBV12-4; unclear D gene. The CDR3 spans 14 residues. V shed 0 bases and J shed 10 bases, with 15 bases lying between them. CDR3 residues: CASSLALVWSRAFF. The CDR3 DNA reads TGTGCCAGCAGTTTAGCGCTGGTGTGGTCCCGAGCTTTCTTT.

The rearrangement joins TRBV7-9 to TRBJ2-6; D uncertain. The germline CDR1 and CDR2 sequences are SEHNR and FQNEAQ (reference sequence). V lost 1 base to trimming and J lost 0 bases, with 10 bases between them. The CDR3 totals 17 residues. For the CDR3, the DNA is TGTGCCAGCAGCTTAGGATGGAAAAGCTCTGGGGCCAACGTCCTGACTTTC. It codes for CASSLGWKSSGANVLTF.

In regard to this clonotype: Relative to the germline gene, one junction end is altered; a read error may explain this. V gene TRBV25-1 combines with J gene TRBJ2-7; the D is unclear. In germline, CDR1 is MGHDK, CDR2 SYGVNS. The CDR3 runs to 13 residues. The CDR3 sequence: CASSEYPISEHYF. The CDR3 DNA reads as TGTGCCAGCAGTGAATATCCTATCAGCGAGCATTACTTC.

This clonotype appeared a few times. The chain couples TRBV20-1 to TRBJ1-5; D is perhaps TRBD1 (6 bases). The length of the CDR3 is 14 residues. With 3 bases removed from V and 1 base from J, the gap between germline ends came to 10 bases. In germline, CDR1 is DFQATT, CDR2 SNEGSKA (reference sequence). The CDR3: CSASGGLSNQPQHF. The DNA for the CDR3 is TGCAGTGCTAGCGGGGGGCTGAGCAATCAGCCCCAGCATTTT.

V gene TRBV11-1 combines with J gene TRBJ2-1; D is perhaps TRBD1 or TRBD2 (6 bases each). Germline V gene lookup returns CDR1 SGHAT and CDR2 FQDESV (reference sequence). V lost 0 bases and J lost 6, with 12 bases in between. CDR3 length equals 15 residues. CDR3 loop: CASSLAGGLPNEQFF. The CDR3 DNA reads as TGTGCCAGCAGCTTAGCGGGGGGCCTTCCCAATGAGCAGTTCTTC.